This T cell receptor beta chain was identified during a study of spatial heterogeneity in lung cancer. The wider study: Samples were donated by 72 untreated early-stage non-small cell lung cancer patients. The follow-up PBMC samples were sequenced whenever they were available. The median time to follow-up was two to three years after resection. The average count in raw reads for each unique TCR and UMI combination exceeded 9.5 appearances.

This CDR3 region has 14 residues. Trimming stripped 2 bases from V and 2 bases from J, with 7 bases between. Germline-derived CDR1 and CDR2 are SGHRS and YFSETQ. A unique molecular identifier was attached to every TCR cDNA molecule. TCRdb redid the calling of the 5' RACE reads with MiXCR, one entry per CDR3 protein. The data hold around 47,000 distinct CDR3 sequences, with roughly 7.4% observed a single time. Time point indicated: blood at routine non-recurrence follow-up after resection. Whole RNA obtained from tumor, nontumor lung or frozen PBMC underwent sequencing without sorting. The chain has TRBV5-1 and TRBJ1-4; no clear D. The specimen comprised PBMCs, sampled at follow-up. The origin of this receptor is a female donor with early-stage non-small cell lung cancer. CDR3 residues: CASSLSGTNEKLFF. CDR3 DNA sequence: TGCGCCAGCAGCTTAAGCGGGACTAATGAAAAACTGTTTTTT.